This is a list of T cell receptor beta chains from one sample in a study of T cells expressing NK-cell markers. TCRdb reprocessed the 5' RACE reads, keeping one entry per CDR3 protein, no DNA. The specimen's table records roughly 390,000 distinct CDR3 sequences. Sequenced sample: blood T cells: a sorted CD56 or NKG2C T cell subset, CD4+ or CD8+ T cells, or bulk PBMC T cells (not recorded which). These TCRs come from a man aged 18-69 years in good health. Both conserved end residues are part of each CDR3.

J | V | CDR3
TRBJ1-1 | TRBV19 | CASSNLWDVVAEAFF
TRBJ2-3 | TRBV12-3/TRBV12-4 | CASSGGGAVTDTQYF
TRBJ1-5 | TRBV4-1 | CASSQSLARGPQPQHF
TRBJ2-7 | TRBV9 | CASSVDGRSPYEQYF
TRBJ2-3 | TRBV11-1 | CASSHLGSADTQYF
TRBJ1-2 | TRBV7-9 | CASTLTGQMNYGYTF
TRBJ2-7 | TRBV20-1 | CSARLPRQGAYEQYF
TRBJ2-1 | TRBV6-1 | CATQGTRINEQFF
TRBJ2-2 | TRBV12-3/TRBV12-4 | CASSPTGQNTGELFF
TRBJ2-1 | TRBV15 | CASRERGSYNEQFF
TRBJ2-5 | TRBV12-5 | CASGPRTGGETQYF
TRBJ2-1 | TRBV10-3 | CAISERTGSSYNEQFF
TRBJ2-7 | TRBV20-1 | CSAPPGQGGEQYF
TRBJ2-7 | TRBV6-1 | CASSEGYRVSYEQYF
TRBJ1-1 | TRBV19 | CASSRGIGNTEAFF
TRBJ2-1 | TRBV12-3/TRBV12-4 | CASRRIQGGPRHEQFF
TRBJ2-7 | TRBV6-1 | CASSDRYSYEQYF
TRBJ2-2 | TRBV5-5 | CASSLLFTGELFF
TRBJ2-7 | TRBV10-1 | CASRYRAPTSYEQYF
TRBJ2-2 | TRBV2 | CASSDLSRGGGELFF
TRBJ1-4 | TRBV7-2 | CASSLALRGTEKLFF
TRBJ2-3 | TRBV24-1 | CATSDYTGTRSTDTQYF
TRBJ2-3 | TRBV7-6 | CASSLPGQGTDTQYF
TRBJ1-2 | TRBV19 | CASSMTRTIGGYTF
TRBJ2-7 | TRBV6-5 | CASSSGRDLRQQYF
TRBJ2-5 | TRBV6-1 | CASKRSGTSGGAGETQYF